These 23 T cell receptor beta chains originate from one sample sequenced in a study of T cells in localized non-small cell lung cancer. TCRdb's copy holds only in-frame clones and misses some; the assay was immunoSEQ multiplex PCR. The table includes 100,000 to 150,000 clones, around 89% detected once. This material consisted of peripheral blood, taken before any cancer treatment. Receptors were obtained from a female donor over 55 with stage I lung adenocarcinoma.

This clone was observed a single time. The V call is TRBV30, the J call TRBJ2-7; a possible D gene is TRBD2 (5 bases). Trimming removed 2 bases from V and 8 bases from J, with 19 bases in between. The CDR3 consists of 14 residues. Per the germline V gene, CDR1 is GTSNPN and CDR2 is SVGIG (reference sequence). In nucleotides, the CDR3 is TGTGCCTGGAGTATGGGCTTTGGGGAGTACAAGCAGTACTTC. Residues: CAWSMGFGEYKQYF.

In this sample, this clone turned up once. The chain has TRBV19 and TRBJ1-5, with TRBD1 identical over 8 bases. The germline CDR1 and CDR2 sequences are LNHDA and SQIVND (reference sequence). The CDR3 has 16 residues. Trimming took 3 bases from V and 6 from J; bases not matched to a gene: 10. The CDR3 bases are TGTGCCAGTAGTATTACCCGCGGACAGGGATCTCAGCCCCAGCATTTT. Its translation: CASSITRGQGSQPQHF. The whole variable domain, filled in from reference TRBV19 and TRBJ1-5, reads DGGITQSPKYLFRKEGQNVTLSCEQNLNHDAMYWYRQDPGQGLRLIYYSQIVNDFQKGDIAEGYSVSREKKESFPLTVTSAQKNPTAFYLCASSITRGQGSQPQHFGDGTRLSIL.

The genes are TRBV5-1 and TRBJ2-3, with a weak D call TRBD2 (5 bases). This CDR3 has 15 amino acids. Germline CDR1 and CDR2: SGHRS and YFSETQ. V was cut by 4 bases and J by 2 bases, with 14 bases left in between. CDR3 DNA: TGCGCCAGCAGCCGGGGATGCCCAAACACAGATACGCAGTATTTT. Encoded protein: CASSRGCPNTDTQYF.

This sequence joins TRBV5-1 and TRBJ1-4, with 7 bases fitting TRBD1. The J segment lost 0 bases and the V segment lost 4 bases, leaving 6 bases of the junction unmatched. This CDR3 contains 16 residues. Germline loops: CDR1 SGHRS, CDR2 YFSETQ. The CDR3 DNA reads TGCGCCAGCAGCACCGAGGGGGCTGCAACTAATGAAAAACTGTTTTTT. It specifies CASSTEGAATNEKLFF.

This sequence joins TRBV7-8 and TRBJ1-1; tentatively, D is TRBD1 (6 bases). This CDR3 has 14 amino acids. V was trimmed by 5 bases and J by 1 base, leaving 11 bases between them. Germline CDR1 is SGHVS and CDR2 is FQNEAQ. DNA of the CDR3: TGTGCCAGCAGCGTCGGACAGCCGAACACTGAAGCTTTCTTT. As protein: CASSVGQPNTEAFF.

The genes are TRBV12-5 and TRBJ2-2, with D unclear. The V end was cut by 5 bases, the J end by 2 bases, with 12 bases between. In germline, CDR1 is LGHNT, CDR2 FRNRAP. The CDR3 runs 15 residues. The CDR3 sequence: CASGRSETNTGELFF. CDR3 nucleotides: TGTGCTAGTGGTCGGTCGGAAACAAACACCGGGGAGCTGTTTTTT.

The J gene is TRBJ2-1, the V gene TRBV11-2; D is undetermined. Germline assignment: CDR1 SGHAT and CDR2 FQNNGV. Trimming took 3 bases from V and 10 from J, leaving 13 bases between them. The CDR3 sequence is 13 residues long. The CDR3 is CASSFGSPREQFF. CDR3 sequence (DNA): TGTGCCAGCAGCTTCGGGTCCCCTCGGGAGCAGTTCTTC. Based on the CDR3 plus reference TRBV11-2 and TRBJ2-1, the full variable domain is EAGVAQSPRYKIIEKRQSVAFWCNPISGHATLYWYQQILGQGPKLLIQFQNNGVVDDSQLPKDRFSAERLKGVDSTLKIQPAKLEDSAVYLCASSFGSPREQFFGPGTRLTVL.

J is TRBJ2-3 and V is TRBV28; D might be TRBD2 (6 bases). Between the trimmed V and J ends, which lost 6 bases and 0 bases, there was a span of 7 bases. The CDR3 sequence is 13 residues long. Germline V gene data show CDR1 as MDHEN and CDR2 as SYDVKM. CDR3 in amino acids: CASRGGSTDTQYF. CDR3 nucleotide sequence: TGTGCCAGCAGGGGAGGTAGCACAGATACGCAGTATTTT.

The CDR3 nucleotides are TGTGCCAGCTCACCATTCAGGGGGCATGATCAGCCCCAGCATTTT. It yields the protein CASSPFRGHDQPQHF. The J gene is TRBJ1-5, the V gene TRBV18; 8 bases map to TRBD1. The CDR3 covers 15 residues. Per germline, CDR1 KGHSH and CDR2 LQKENI. V lost 2 bases to trimming and J lost 5 bases; unmatched junction nucleotides: 5. Drawing the rest from reference TRBV18 and TRBJ1-5, the complete variable domain is NAGVMQNPRHLVRRRGQEARLRCSPMKGHSHVYWYRQLPEEGLKFMVYLQKENIIDESGMPKERFSAEFPKEGPSILRIQQVVRGDSAAYFCASSPFRGHDQPQHFGDGTRLSIL.

The chain employs TRBV2 and TRBJ2-7; 10 bases fit TRBD2. The length of the CDR3 is 15 residues. The germline gives CDR1 SNHLY, CDR2 FYNNEI. V dropped 8 bases and J dropped 5; count of bases not matched to a gene: 12. CDR3 loop: CASGGSGRGADEQYF. For the CDR3, the DNA is TGTGCCAGCGGAGGGAGCGGGAGGGGGGCGGACGAGCAGTACTTC.

The genes are TRBV5-4 and TRBJ2-1; 14 nucleotides match TRBD2. CDR1 and CDR2 (germline): SGHNT, YYREEE (reference sequence). This CDR3 contains 19 residues. With 4 bases clipped from V and 6 bases from J, the junction kept 15 bases outside the gene matches. CDR3 loop: CASSPSGTSGRRSINEQFF. The CDR3 nucleotides read TGTGCCAGCAGCCCGTCCGGGACTAGCGGGAGACGGTCTATCAATGAGCAGTTCTTC.

The gene calls are TRBV5-4 and TRBJ2-7; D assignment may be TRBD1 or TRBD2 (5 bases each). The germline CDR1 and CDR2 sequences are SGHNT and YYREEE (reference sequence). The CDR3 has 14 amino acids. Trimming removed 7 bases at V and 1 base at J, with 15 bases between. The CDR3 loop is CASSRDPSSYEQYF. CDR3 nucleotide sequence: TGTGCCAGCTCTAGGGACCCCTCGTCCTACGAGCAGTACTTC.

The table lists this clone with a count of one. V is TRBV6-1 and J is TRBJ2-7, with D maybe TRBD1 (6 bases). Germline loops: CDR1 MNHNS, CDR2 SASEGT. V lost 9 bases, J lost 12 bases, and 15 bases lay in between. This CDR3 is 10 amino acids long. The CDR3 region is CASGTGIRYF. In DNA, the CDR3 is TGTGCCAGTGGAACAGGGATCCGGTACTTC.

V usage is TRBV29-1 and J usage is TRBJ1-2; a possible D gene is TRBD1 (6 bases). The CDR3 runs to 12 residues. Germline values: CDR1 SQVTM, CDR2 ANQGSEA. Trimming cost V 4 bases and J 4 bases, with 10 bases left between them. CDR3 nucleotides: TGCAGCGTTGCCAGGGGCAGCTATGGCTACACCTTC. It is translated as CSVARGSYGYTF.

V gene TRBV5-6 combines with J gene TRBJ2-7; 14 bases align to TRBD2. Germline assignment: CDR1 SGHDT and CDR2 YYEEEE. The CDR3 totals 15 residues. J gave up 9 bases and V 4 bases, and 9 bases lay outside the gene matches. CDR3 region: CASSTGTSGSQRQYF. CDR3 nucleotides: TGTGCCAGCAGCACCGGGACTAGCGGGAGTCAACGGCAGTACTTC.

V and J are TRBV19 and TRBJ2-3, with 8 nucleotides matching TRBD1. There are 16 residues in the CDR3. In germline, CDR1 is LNHDA, CDR2 SQIVND (reference sequence). J was trimmed by 6 bases and V by 4 bases; bases with no gene match: 12. The CDR3 protein is CASSKVRGLPPDTQYF. The CDR3 DNA reads TGTGCCAGTAGTAAAGTCAGGGGGCTCCCGCCCGATACGCAGTATTTT.

The rearrangement uses TRBV14 and TRBJ1-2; D ambiguous. The CDR3 extends over 12 amino acids. Germline V gives CDR1 SGHDN, CDR2 FVKESK. Trimming took 0 bases from V and 5 from J, leaving 4 bases between them. The CDR3 coding sequence is TGTGCCAGCAGCCAAGAGGCTTATGGCTACACCTTC. Translating it yields CASSQEAYGYTF.

The chain employs TRBV5-1 and TRBJ2-3, with D possibly matching TRBD2 (7 bases). The CDR3 sequence is 14 residues long. Deletions cut 6 bases from V and 6 bases from J, with 17 bases between. In germline, CDR1 is SGHRS, CDR2 YFSETQ. The CDR3 spells CASTRGGVGDTQYF. CDR3 DNA: TGCGCCAGCACCCGAGGGGGGGTTGGGGATACGCAGTATTTT.

This clone was seen once. The chain links TRBV29-1 to TRBJ2-7; D not resolved. Germline values: CDR1 SQVTM, CDR2 ANQGSEA. The CDR3 has 13 residues. V was cut by 4 bases and J by 2 bases, with 12 bases left in between. The chain's CDR3 is CSVVPGTAYEQYF. In DNA, the CDR3 is TGCAGCGTTGTACCAGGCACGGCCTACGAGCAGTACTTC.

The genes are TRBV4-1 and TRBJ2-5; D may correspond to TRBD1 or TRBD2 (6 bases each). From germline, CDR1 is MGHRA and CDR2 YSYEKL. Trimming took off 2 bases at V and 5 bases at J, with 18 bases between the two ends. The CDR3 loop spans 16 amino acids. The chain's CDR3 is CASSQFLGGGVETQYF. The CDR3 DNA follows: TGCGCCAGCAGCCAATTTCTGGGGGGCGGAGTGGAGACCCAGTACTTC.

The rearrangement uses TRBV29-1 and TRBJ1-2, with D possibly being TRBD1 (5 bases). CDR3 size: 14 residues. Germline loops: CDR1 SQVTM, CDR2 ANQGSEA. Trimming cost V 7 bases and J 6 bases, with 21 bases left between them. CDR3: CSAGLRTEGHGYTF. Written as DNA, the CDR3 is TGCAGCGCGGGACTACGGACCGAAGGACATGGCTACACCTTC.

The chain couples TRBV2 to TRBJ2-5; possible D gene TRBD1, 6 bases. This CDR3 has 15 residues. Germline V gene lookup returns CDR1 SNHLY and CDR2 FYNNEI. Trimming removed 1 base from V and 5 bases from J, with 14 bases in between. DNA for the CDR3: TGTGCCAGCAGTGAAGACCAGGGGCTACGGGAGACCCAGTACTTC. It yields the protein CASSEDQGLRETQYF.

The genes are TRBV5-1 and TRBJ2-1, with 11 bases aligning to TRBD2. Looked up from germline, CDR1 is SGHRS and CDR2 is YFSETQ. Germline trimming cut 0 bases from V and 2 bases from J; bases unmatched to any gene: 4. There are 17 residues in the CDR3. As DNA, the CDR3 is TGCGCCAGCAGCTTGGCCTTTAGCGGGAGGGCCTACAATGAGCAGTTCTTC. This encodes CASSLAFSGRAYNEQFF.